This T cell receptor beta chain derives from a study of OX40 agonist ivuxolimab in advanced cancers. As for the study in general: At 0.01 to 10 mg/kg, ivuxolimab was administered intravenously to patients every 2 weeks. The study, taken as a whole, reports: Compared with others, partial responders at 0.1-3.0 mg/kg displayed clonal expansion among the lowest.

Comment on this clone: Its target is not known.

Clones were sequenced by immunoSEQ multiplex PCR, and TCRdb holds only the in-frame ones, with some missing. The sample comprises 62,000 or so clones, 91% of which are singletons, and 5.2% rests with the top ten. Germline V lookup: CDR1 SGHNT, CDR2 YYREEE (reference sequence). CDR3 length: 16 amino acids. Unmatched junction bases numbered 16, after V lost 4 bases and J lost 6 bases. The sample in question was CD4+ or CD8+ T cells sorted from blood, obtained in a trial of the OX40 agonist ivuxolimab. The sequence was obtained from an adult with an advanced solid tumor such as melanoma, head and neck, liver or kidney cancer. V gene TRBV5-4 combines with J gene TRBJ2-7; TRBD2 matches 7 bases. The chain's CDR3 is CASSPMRGREEIEQYF. For the CDR3, the DNA is TGTGCCAGCAGCCCCATGAGGGGTCGGGAGGAAATCGAGCAGTACTTC.